Sequencing of this T cell receptor beta chain was carried out in a study of shared clonotypes between healthy human individuals. The protocol was immunoSEQ multiplex PCR, while the TCRdb copy is restricted to in-frame clones and leaves out a portion. The sample holds roughly 1.4 million clones, 98% seen once. Germline V gene lookup returns CDR1 MNHEY and CDR2 SVGAGI. CDR3 length: 13 residues. Trimming removed 2 bases from V and 6 bases from J, with 11 bases in between. The sequenced sample consisted of naive CD4+ T cells sorted from blood. As for subset: CD45RA+ positively selected. The V gene is TRBV6-5, the J gene TRBJ2-7; D possibly matches TRBD1 or TRBD2 (6 bases each). The receptor was derived from a man aged 30-40 years in good health. The CDR3 DNA reads TGTGCCAGCAGTTACAACAGGGAGGCCGAGCAGTACTTC. Its protein is CASSYNREAEQYF.